This T cell receptor (beta chain) was profiled in a study of beta chain features in type 1 diabetes. This clone occurred a few times. The antigen is undetermined. All of the isolated RNA was reverse transcribed, so expressed TCRB transcripts were sequenced. It was found that naive, central memory and regulatory T cell samples averaged approximately 3.6 million reads. TCRdb's copy holds only in-frame clones and misses some; the assay was immunoSEQ multiplex PCR. Here the sample spans under 450,000 clones, around 13% being singletons. General observations from the study: Sampled from patients, naive, central memory and Treg TCRB repertoires appeared more similar than those sampled from healthy donors. Although PCR might favor shorter templates, it would do so equally in patients and controls. Type 1 diabetes patients had fewer VDJ junction insertions and more deletions.

Source material: naive CD4+ T cells from blood. The sequence came from a man aged 25-40 years in good health.

The CDR3 sequence: CSVQGGNTEAFF. The CDR3 DNA follows: TGCAGCGTACAGGGGGGGAACACTGAAGCTTTCTTT. The chain carries TRBV29-1 and TRBJ1-1; 8 nucleotides match TRBD1. This CDR3 spans 12 amino acids. Trimming took 6 bases from V and 1 from J; bases not matched to a gene: 1. Germline assignment: CDR1 SQVTM and CDR2 ANQGSEA.